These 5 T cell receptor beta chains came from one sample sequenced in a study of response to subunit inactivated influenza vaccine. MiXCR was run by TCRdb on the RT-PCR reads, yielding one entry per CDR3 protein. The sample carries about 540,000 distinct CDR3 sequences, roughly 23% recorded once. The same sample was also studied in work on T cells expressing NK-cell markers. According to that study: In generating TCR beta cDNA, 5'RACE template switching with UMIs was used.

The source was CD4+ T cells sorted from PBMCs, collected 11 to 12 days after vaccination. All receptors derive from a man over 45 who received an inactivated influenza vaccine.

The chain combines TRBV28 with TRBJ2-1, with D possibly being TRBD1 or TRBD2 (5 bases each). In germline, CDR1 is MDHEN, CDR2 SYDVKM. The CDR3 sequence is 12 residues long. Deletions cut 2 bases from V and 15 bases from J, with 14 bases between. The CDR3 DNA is TGTGCCAGCAGTTTAGGGGACGGAGGAAGGTTCTTC. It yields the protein CASSLGDGGRFF.

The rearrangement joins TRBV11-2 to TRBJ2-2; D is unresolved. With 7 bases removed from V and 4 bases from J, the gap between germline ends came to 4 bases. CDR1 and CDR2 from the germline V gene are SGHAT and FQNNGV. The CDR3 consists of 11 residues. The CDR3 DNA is TGTGCCAGCATAATCACCGGGGAGCTGTTTTTT. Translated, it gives CASIITGELFF.

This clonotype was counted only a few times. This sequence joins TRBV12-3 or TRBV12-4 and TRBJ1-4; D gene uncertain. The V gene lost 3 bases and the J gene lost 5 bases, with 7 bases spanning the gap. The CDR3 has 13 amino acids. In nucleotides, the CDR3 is TGTGCCAGCAGTTTTAACCGAAATGAAAAACTGTTTTTT. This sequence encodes CASSFNRNEKLFF.

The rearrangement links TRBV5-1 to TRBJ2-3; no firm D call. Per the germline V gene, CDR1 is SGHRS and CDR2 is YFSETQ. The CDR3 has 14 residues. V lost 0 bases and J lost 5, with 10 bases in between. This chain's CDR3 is CASSLGGALDTQYF. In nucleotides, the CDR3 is TGCGCCAGCAGCTTGGGCGGAGCGTTAGATACGCAGTATTTT.

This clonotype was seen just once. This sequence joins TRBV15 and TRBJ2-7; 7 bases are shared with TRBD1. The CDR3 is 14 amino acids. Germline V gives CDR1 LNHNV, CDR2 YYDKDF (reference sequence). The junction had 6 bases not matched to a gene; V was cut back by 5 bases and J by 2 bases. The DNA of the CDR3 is TGTGCCACCAGCGAGGGGGCTATCCCCTACGAGCAGTACTTC. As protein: CATSEGAIPYEQYF.